Listed below are T cell receptor beta chains from one sample, sequenced in a study of blood T cell repertoires in COVID-19. Produced via immunoSEQ multiplex PCR; TCRdb's table is partial and in-frame only. Among 50,000 to 65,000 clones listed, approximately 86% were seen once. Sequencing input: peripheral blood. The receptors here all came from a man in his fifties or sixties with active COVID-19. Each CDR3 is given with its conserved first and last residue. The D gene is left open where the match is weak. Clone size is given for some rows only: seen once, a few or many times, or a class if the clone is expanded.

j_gene	d_gene	v_gene	abundance	CDR3aa	CDR3nt
TRBJ2-3	NA	TRBV7-2	NA	CASSSTGTRSTDTQYF	TGTGCCAGCAGCTCAACCGGGACAAGAAGCACAGATACGCAGTATTTT
TRBJ2-1	NA	TRBV9	NA	CASSVAFGASSYNEQFF	TGTGCCAGCAGCGTAGCTTTTGGGGCTAGCTCCTACAATGAGCAGTTCTTC
TRBJ1-2	NA	TRBV5-5	NA	CASSLGTSVYGYTF	TGTGCCAGCAGCTTGGGGACATCGGTTTATGGCTACACCTTC
TRBJ1-2	TRBD1	TRBV5-1	NA	CASSSEQGAGRYNYGYTF	TGCGCCAGCAGCTCCGAACAGGGGGCAGGTCGCTATAACTATGGCTACACCTTC
TRBJ1-4	TRBD1	TRBV12-5	NA	CASATGQGGEKLFF	TGTGCTAGTGCTACAGGACAGGGGGGTGAAAAACTGTTTTTT
TRBJ2-1	TRBD2	TRBV2	NA	CASSVGTSGNNEQFF	TGTGCCAGCAGTGTAGGGACTAGCGGGAACAATGAGCAGTTCTTC
TRBJ2-2	NA	TRBV6-2/TRBV6-3	few	CASSQVPGLNTGELFF	TGTGCCAGCAGTCAAGTACCGGGACTTAACACCGGGGAGCTGTTTTTT
TRBJ2-2	TRBD1	TRBV6-2/TRBV6-3	NA	CASSTTGGNTGELFF	TGTGCCAGCAGTACGACAGGGGGGAACACCGGGGAGCTGTTTTTT
TRBJ1-4	NA	TRBV5-1	NA	CASSPRGGFGSNEKLFF	TGCGCCAGCAGCCCCCGGGGGGGATTCGGTTCTAATGAAAAACTGTTTTTT
TRBJ1-1	NA	TRBV12-3/TRBV12-4	once	CASSLGAGAFF	TGTGCCAGCAGTTTAGGCGCAGGAGCTTTCTTT
TRBJ2-3	TRBD1	TRBV2	NA	CASRENRGPYYTQYF	TGTGCCAGCAGGGAAAACAGGGGGCCGTACTATACGCAGTATTTT
TRBJ1-5	TRBD1	TRBV7-2	NA	CASSLAQGAPQHF	TGTGCCAGCAGCTTAGCCCAGGGGGCGCCCCAGCATTTT
TRBJ1-2	TRBD1	TRBV5-1	NA	CASSWGDREGDYGYTF	TGCGCCAGCAGCTGGGGGGACAGAGAGGGAGACTATGGCTACACCTTC
TRBJ1-2	TRBD1	TRBV14	NA	CASSPQGGAYYGYTF	TGTGCCAGCAGCCCCCAGGGGGGCGCGTACTATGGCTACACCTTC
TRBJ2-2	NA	TRBV5-1	NA	CASSSTQVLVNTGELFF	TGCGCCAGCAGCTCAACACAGGTTCTGGTTAACACCGGGGAGCTGTTTTTT
TRBJ1-2	TRBD1	TRBV4-3	NA	CASSPGGQGDGYTF	TGCGCCAGCAGCCCGGGGGGACAGGGGGATGGCTACACCTTC
TRBJ2-1	TRBD1	TRBV18	NA	CASSPSPGTGGTYNEQFF	TGTGCCAGCTCACCCTCTCCCGGGACAGGGGGCACCTACAATGAGCAGTTCTTC
TRBJ2-1	NA	TRBV10-3	NA	CAIGRGAGYNEQFF	TGTGCCATCGGCCGGGGGGCCGGGTACAATGAGCAGTTCTTC
TRBJ2-2	NA	TRBV3-1/TRBV3-2	NA	CASSQGRVSTGELFF	TGTGCCAGCAGCCAAGGGCGGGTTAGCACCGGGGAGCTGTTTTTT
TRBJ2-7	NA	TRBV18	NA	CASRRDGYEQYF	TGTGCCAGCCGGCGGGACGGCTACGAGCAGTACTTC
TRBJ1-2	TRBD1	TRBV5-1	NA	CASRPSDREINYGYTF	TGCGCCAGCAGACCCTCTGACAGGGAGATCAACTATGGCTACACCTTC
TRBJ2-7	NA	TRBV4-1	NA	CASSQDNGYPTYEQYF	TGCGCCAGCAGCCAAGATAACGGGTACCCAACCTACGAGCAGTACTTC
TRBJ2-5	TRBD1	TRBV18	NA	CASSPRLLDRALQETQYF	TGTGCCAGCTCACCGCGATTGTTGGACAGGGCCCTCCAAGAGACCCAGTACTTC
TRBJ2-1	TRBD2	TRBV11-3	NA	CASSRTSGTYNEQFF	TGTGCCAGCAGCAGAACTAGCGGAACCTACAATGAGCAGTTCTTC
TRBJ1-2	TRBD1	TRBV7-9	NA	CASSHQTGKNYGYTF	TGTGCCAGCAGCCATCAGACAGGGAAGAACTATGGCTACACCTTC